The following is a T cell receptor beta chain sequence with its context. Sample-barcoded 5' priming and a J-beta primer mix drove a second PCR of roughly 6 to 12 cycles. TCRdb passed the 5' RACE reads through MiXCR, listing each CDR3 protein once. The sample gives hundreds of thousands of distinct CDR3 sequences, over 20% of which show up once; roughly 22% is in the top ten. This CDR3 has 13 amino acids. V was shortened by 6 bases and J by 7 bases, with 15 bases between the two germline ends. This sample was included in a study of blood T cells in healthy people across ages. The V gene is TRBV12-3 or TRBV12-4, the J gene TRBJ1-2; D perhaps matches TRBD1 (5 bases). Sequenced material: blood. The sequence came from a man aged 70-80 years in good health. The CDR3 loop reads CASSRMGVGGYTF. Here the CDR3 DNA reads TGTGCCAGCAGCCGGATGGGGGTGGGTGGCTACACCTTC.